The rows below give T cell receptor beta chains drawn from one sample of a study of cytomegalovirus exposure and HLA in healthy donors. Some clones are missing from TCRdb's copy, which holds only in-frame ones; the method was immunoSEQ multiplex PCR. The sample yields around 140,000 clones, about 75% seen once. The source material was PBMCs. The receptor set was obtained from a man younger than 40 in good health and CMV-seronegative. The CDR3 runs from the conserved cysteine through the conserved F or W. D genes are given only for firm matches. For some rows the clone size is stated as once, few or many, or as a class when expanded; others skip it.

abundance,j_gene,v_gene,d_gene,CDR3aa,CDR3nt
few,TRBJ1-2,TRBV6-5,NA,CASSYWGVEGYTF,TGTGCCAGCAGTTACTGGGGGGTGGAAGGCTACACCTTC
NA,TRBJ1-1,TRBV2,NA,CASSVEDGTEAFF,TGTGCCAGCAGTGTCGAAGACGGGACTGAAGCTTTCTTT
NA,TRBJ1-1,TRBV15,NA,CATSRDRGQLNTEAFF,TGTGCCACCAGCAGAGATAGGGGACAACTGAACACTGAAGCTTTCTTT
NA,TRBJ2-3,TRBV27,TRBD2,CASSTLAGDLTDTQYF,TGTGCCAGCAGTACTCTAGCGGGAGATCTTACAGATACGCAGTATTTT
NA,TRBJ1-2,TRBV6-5,NA,CASSYTPGGEGYTF,TGTGCCAGCAGTTATACCCCTGGAGGGGAAGGCTACACCTTC
NA,TRBJ2-7,TRBV7-9,TRBD1,CASSSGQGYSYEQYF,TGTGCCAGCAGCTCAGGACAGGGTTACTCCTACGAGCAGTACTTC
NA,TRBJ1-2,TRBV9,NA,CASSVGSGRAINYGYTF,TGTGCCAGCAGCGTAGGATCGGGCAGGGCGATTAACTATGGCTACACCTTC
NA,TRBJ1-4,TRBV18,TRBD1,CASSLGQGDEKLFF,TGTGCCAGCTCACTGGGACAGGGAGACGAAAAACTGTTTTTT
NA,TRBJ2-3,TRBV27,TRBD2,CASSLSIAGVGADTQYF,TGTGCCAGCAGTTTAAGTATCGCGGGAGTTGGGGCAGATACGCAGTATTTT
NA,TRBJ2-7,TRBV5-8,TRBD2,CASSRTGGDGAYEQYF,TGTGCCAGCAGCCGCACCGGGGGGGACGGTGCTTACGAGCAGTACTTC
once,TRBJ1-3,TRBV28,TRBD1,CASRTGAGGNTIYF,TGTGCCAGCAGGACAGGGGCTGGAGGGAACACCATATATTTT
few,TRBJ1-1,TRBV6-1,NA,CASNPRGELGTEAFF,TGTGCCAGCAATCCCAGGGGCGAGTTAGGGACTGAAGCTTTCTTT
few,TRBJ2-2,TRBV5-8,TRBD2,CASSFGRLAGYTGELFF,TGTGCCAGCAGCTTCGGAAGGCTAGCGGGTTACACCGGGGAGCTGTTTTTT
NA,TRBJ2-5,TRBV4-1,NA,CASSQAGEETQYF,TGCGCCAGCAGCCAAGCGGGGGAAGAGACCCAGTACTTC
NA,TRBJ1-1,TRBV18,NA,CASSPPVSTEAFF,TGTGCCAGCTCACCACCGGTGAGCACTGAAGCTTTCTTT
NA,TRBJ1-5,TRBV15,NA,CATSRDWGSYSNQPQHF,TGTGCCACCAGCAGAGATTGGGGCAGCTATAGCAATCAGCCCCAGCATTTT
NA,TRBJ1-1,TRBV7-6,TRBD1,CASSSVAGTVNTEAFF,TGTGCCAGCAGCTCAGTTGCCGGGACAGTGAACACTGAAGCTTTCTTT
NA,TRBJ2-3,TRBV5-8,NA,CASSLAPVSTDTQYF,TGTGCCAGCAGCTTGGCCCCAGTTAGCACAGATACGCAGTATTTT
NA,TRBJ2-2,TRBV27,NA,CASRPVDSPGELFF,TGTGCCAGCAGACCCGTGGACAGCCCCGGGGAGCTGTTTTTT
NA,TRBJ2-1,TRBV7-2,NA,CASSLGVADYNEQFF,TGTGCCAGCAGCTTAGGGGTAGCGGACTACAATGAGCAGTTCTTC
once,TRBJ2-7,TRBV7-2,TRBD2,CASSLEILAGGQEQYF,TGTGCCAGCAGCTTAGAGATACTAGCGGGAGGGCAAGAGCAGTACTTC
NA,TRBJ1-3,TRBV2,NA,CASIRRGAGNTIYF,TGTGCCAGCATCCGCCGGGGGGCTGGAAACACCATATATTTT
NA,TRBJ2-7,TRBV11-2,NA,CASSSGISYEQYF,TGTGCCAGCAGCTCAGGGATATCCTACGAGCAGTACTTC
NA,TRBJ1-1,TRBV20-1,NA,CSARASAGAFF,TGTAGTGCTAGAGCCTCCGCCGGAGCTTTCTTT
few,TRBJ2-5,TRBV18,NA,CASSPTNRVQETQYF,TGTGCCAGCTCACCAACAAACAGGGTCCAAGAGACCCAGTACTTC
NA,TRBJ2-3,TRBV13,NA,CASSQKLGTLSTDTQYF,TGTGCCAGCAGCCAAAAGTTGGGGACACTTAGCACAGATACGCAGTATTTT
NA,TRBJ2-1,TRBV12-5,NA,CASGLEPRDEQFF,TGTGCTAGTGGTTTGGAACCGAGGGATGAGCAGTTCTTC
NA,TRBJ2-7,TRBV4-1,NA,CASSQRDISYEQYF,TGCGCCAGCAGCCAACGGGACATCTCCTACGAGCAGTACTTC
NA,TRBJ2-1,TRBV5-1,TRBD2,CASMTMAAGDEQFF,TGCGCCAGCATGACCATGGCGGCGGGAGATGAGCAGTTCTTC
once,TRBJ1-5,TRBV2,TRBD1,CASSGIDRGQPQHF,TGTGCCAGCAGTGGAATAGACAGGGGTCAGCCCCAGCATTTT
NA,TRBJ1-1,TRBV6-6,NA,CASSSSQTVIGSEAFF,TGTGCCAGCAGTTCCTCCCAGACAGTAATAGGCTCTGAAGCTTTCTTT
few,TRBJ2-1,TRBV6-5,NA,CASSFAGEIYNEQFF,TGTGCCAGCAGTTTCGCAGGGGAGATCTACAATGAGCAGTTCTTC
NA,TRBJ1-4,TRBV6-1,NA,CASSGHSTNEKLFF,TGTGCCAGCAGCGGACACTCAACTAATGAAAAACTGTTTTTT
NA,TRBJ1-1,TRBV5-1,NA,CASSLVAGDKTEAFF,TGCGCCAGCAGCTTGGTTGCAGGGGATAAGACTGAAGCTTTCTTT
NA,TRBJ1-4,TRBV9,NA,CASSVDGGVQEKLFF,TGTGCCAGCAGCGTAGACGGCGGAGTCCAGGAAAAACTGTTTTTT
few,TRBJ2-5,TRBV6-5,TRBD2,CASRSIGRWETQYF,TGTGCCAGCAGGTCGATCGGGAGGTGGGAGACCCAGTACTTC
NA,TRBJ1-4,TRBV4-2,NA,CASSQEAGRGFGEKLFF,TGTGCCAGCAGCCAAGAGGCAGGTCGGGGATTCGGCGAAAAACTGTTTTTT
NA,TRBJ2-1,TRBV4-1,TRBD2,CASSVLAGSYNEQFF,TGCGCCAGCAGCGTGCTAGCGGGTTCCTACAATGAGCAGTTCTTC
NA,TRBJ2-5,TRBV28,NA,CASSSRRGKETQYF,TGTGCCAGCAGTTCCCGGCGGGGCAAGGAGACCCAGTACTTC
once,TRBJ2-7,TRBV6-5,NA,CASSGLRAGSYEQYF,TGTGCCAGCAGTGGCCTCCGCGCGGGGAGCTACGAGCAGTACTTC
NA,TRBJ1-1,TRBV27,NA,CASLPTPKNTEAFF,TGTGCCAGCCTACCGACACCCAAGAACACTGAAGCTTTCTTT
few,TRBJ2-1,TRBV6-6,TRBD1,CASSYLRDSNEQFF,TGTGCCAGCAGTTACCTCCGGGACAGCAATGAGCAGTTCTTC
NA,TRBJ2-7,TRBV5-4,NA,CASSGTGYEQYF,TGTGCCAGCAGCGGGACTGGTTACGAGCAGTACTTC
NA,TRBJ2-2,TRBV6-1,NA,CASSEIPRAGELFF,TGTGCCAGCAGTGAAATCCCCCGGGCCGGGGAGCTGTTTTTT
NA,TRBJ2-1,TRBV6-5,NA,CASSYGDRPYNEQFF,TGTGCCAGCAGTTACGGTGACAGACCTTACAATGAGCAGTTCTTC
NA,TRBJ2-6,TRBV7-9,TRBD1,CASKGAGANGLTF,TGTGCCAGCAAGGGGGCTGGGGCCAACGGCCTGACTTTC
NA,TRBJ2-3,TRBV9,NA,CASSLLPGVGTDTQYF,TGTGCCAGCAGCCTTCTCCCGGGGGTTGGCACAGATACGCAGTATTTT
NA,TRBJ2-3,TRBV29-1,TRBD2,CSVRGVFTDTQYF,TGCAGCGTGCGGGGGGTTTTCACAGATACGCAGTATTTT
NA,TRBJ2-3,TRBV5-4,TRBD2,CASIAGKNTDTQYF,TGTGCCAGCATAGCGGGGAAAAACACAGATACGCAGTATTTT
few,TRBJ1-4,TRBV5-6,NA,CASSLGGYRAEKLFF,TGTGCCAGCAGCTTGGGTGGGTACAGGGCCGAAAAACTGTTTTTT
once,TRBJ2-3,TRBV30,TRBD1,CAWSVSAGGCWYF,TGTGCCTGGAGTGTGTCGGCAGGGGGCTGTTGGTATTTT
NA,TRBJ2-1,TRBV15,TRBD2,CATSRVGTSLSEQFF,TGTGCCACCAGCAGAGTAGGGACTAGCTTAAGTGAGCAGTTCTTC
NA,TRBJ2-3,TRBV29-1,TRBD2,CSVKGASGVWTDTQYF,TGCAGCGTTAAAGGGGCCAGCGGGGTATGGACAGATACGCAGTATTTT
NA,TRBJ2-7,TRBV28,NA,CASSLGGSYEQYF,TGTGCCAGCAGTTTGGGGGGAAGCTACGAGCAGTACTTC
NA,TRBJ1-4,TRBV29-1,NA,CSVVSGSGNEKLFF,TGCAGCGTTGTTAGTGGGAGTGGGAATGAAAAACTGTTTTTT
NA,TRBJ2-6,TRBV14,NA,CASSQAGFNIGANVLTF,TGTGCCAGCAGCCAAGCGGGTTTTAACATTGGGGCCAACGTCCTGACTTTC
NA,TRBJ2-7,TRBV6-5,NA,CASSRAGASYEQYF,TGTGCCAGCAGTCGGGCGGGTGCCTCCTACGAGCAGTACTTC
NA,TRBJ2-1,TRBV10-3,TRBD2,CAIRASGSDEQFF,TGTGCCATCAGGGCTAGCGGGAGCGATGAGCAGTTCTTC